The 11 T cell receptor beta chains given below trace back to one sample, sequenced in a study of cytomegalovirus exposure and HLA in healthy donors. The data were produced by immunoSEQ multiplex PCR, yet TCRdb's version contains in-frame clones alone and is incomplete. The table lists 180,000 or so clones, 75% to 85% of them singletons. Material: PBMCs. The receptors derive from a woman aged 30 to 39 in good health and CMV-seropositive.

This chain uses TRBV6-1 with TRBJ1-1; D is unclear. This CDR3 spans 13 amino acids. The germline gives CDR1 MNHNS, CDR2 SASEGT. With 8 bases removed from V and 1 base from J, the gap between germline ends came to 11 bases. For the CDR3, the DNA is TGTGCCAGCGTACGTGGCCAGAACACTGAAGCTTTCTTT. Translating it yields CASVRGQNTEAFF.

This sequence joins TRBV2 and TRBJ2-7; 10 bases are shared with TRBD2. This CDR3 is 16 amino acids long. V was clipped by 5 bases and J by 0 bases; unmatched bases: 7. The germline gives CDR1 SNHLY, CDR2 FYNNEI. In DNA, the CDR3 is TGTGCCAGCAGTCCGGGACTAGCGACTAGCTCCTACGAGCAGTACTTC. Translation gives CASSPGLATSSYEQYF.

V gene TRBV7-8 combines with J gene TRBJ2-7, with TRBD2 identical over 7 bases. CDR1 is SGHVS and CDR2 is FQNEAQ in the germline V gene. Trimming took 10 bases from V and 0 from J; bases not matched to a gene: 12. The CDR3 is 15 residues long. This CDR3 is CAISGEGKSSYEQYF. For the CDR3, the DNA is TGTGCCATTTCTGGGGAGGGGAAAAGCTCCTACGAGCAGTACTTC.

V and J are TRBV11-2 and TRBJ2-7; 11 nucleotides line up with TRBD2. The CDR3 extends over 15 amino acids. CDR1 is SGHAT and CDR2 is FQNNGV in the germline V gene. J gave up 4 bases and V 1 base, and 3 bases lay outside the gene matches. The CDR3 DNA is TGTGCCAGCAGCTTAGGACTAGCGGGATTATACGAGCAGTACTTC. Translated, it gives CASSLGLAGLYEQYF.

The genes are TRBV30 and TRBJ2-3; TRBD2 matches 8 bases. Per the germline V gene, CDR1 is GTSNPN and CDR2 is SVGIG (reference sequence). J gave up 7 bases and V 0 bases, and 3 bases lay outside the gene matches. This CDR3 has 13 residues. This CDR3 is CAWSVAGAYTQYF. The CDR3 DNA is TGTGCCTGGAGTGTAGCGGGAGCCTATACGCAGTATTTT.

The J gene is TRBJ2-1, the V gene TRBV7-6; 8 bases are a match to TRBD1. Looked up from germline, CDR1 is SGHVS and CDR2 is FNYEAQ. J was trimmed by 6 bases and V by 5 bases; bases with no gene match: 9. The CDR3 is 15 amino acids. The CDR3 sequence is CASSPPETGVNEQFF. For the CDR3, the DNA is TGTGCCAGCAGCCCCCCGGAGACAGGGGTCAATGAGCAGTTCTTC.

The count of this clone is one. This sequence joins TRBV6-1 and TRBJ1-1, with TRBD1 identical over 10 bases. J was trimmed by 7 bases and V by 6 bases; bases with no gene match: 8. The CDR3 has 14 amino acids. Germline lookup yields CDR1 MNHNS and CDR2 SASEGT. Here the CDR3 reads CASRNLDRGNEAFF. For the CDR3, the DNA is TGTGCCAGCAGAAACTTGGACAGGGGGAATGAAGCTTTCTTT.

As DNA, the CDR3 is TGCGCCAGCAGTTTAGCGGGAGCCACCTACGAGCAGTACTTC. Its protein is CASSLAGATYEQYF. V and J are TRBV5-1 and TRBJ2-7; 9 bases are a match to TRBD2. Trimming at V came to 5 bases and at J to 2 bases, leaving 5 bases not matched to a gene. Germline CDR1 reads SGHRS; CDR2 reads YFSETQ. This CDR3 has 14 amino acids.

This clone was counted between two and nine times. The CDR3: CASSSYRLGNTIYF. The CDR3 DNA reads as TGTGCCAGCAGTAGTTACAGGCTTGGAAACACCATATATTTT. The rearrangement links TRBV6-1 to TRBJ1-3, with a tentative D call TRBD1 (5 bases). Trimming took off 5 bases at V and 3 bases at J, with 11 bases between the two ends. CDR1 MNHNS and CDR2 SASEGT come from the germline V gene. CDR3 size: 14 residues.

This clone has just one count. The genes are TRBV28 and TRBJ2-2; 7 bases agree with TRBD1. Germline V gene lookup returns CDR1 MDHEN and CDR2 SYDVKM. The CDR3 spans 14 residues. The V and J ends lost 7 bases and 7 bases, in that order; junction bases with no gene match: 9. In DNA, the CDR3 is TGTGCCAGCACCGGAGGACAGGTGGGCGGGGAGCTGTTTTTT. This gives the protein CASTGGQVGGELFF.

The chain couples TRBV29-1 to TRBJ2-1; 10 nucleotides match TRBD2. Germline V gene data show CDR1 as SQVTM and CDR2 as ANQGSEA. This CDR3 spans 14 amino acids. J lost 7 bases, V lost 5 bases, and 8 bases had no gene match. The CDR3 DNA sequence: TGCAGCGTTCGCGGCCCTAGCGGGAGTAATGAGCAGTTCTTC. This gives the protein CSVRGPSGSNEQFF.